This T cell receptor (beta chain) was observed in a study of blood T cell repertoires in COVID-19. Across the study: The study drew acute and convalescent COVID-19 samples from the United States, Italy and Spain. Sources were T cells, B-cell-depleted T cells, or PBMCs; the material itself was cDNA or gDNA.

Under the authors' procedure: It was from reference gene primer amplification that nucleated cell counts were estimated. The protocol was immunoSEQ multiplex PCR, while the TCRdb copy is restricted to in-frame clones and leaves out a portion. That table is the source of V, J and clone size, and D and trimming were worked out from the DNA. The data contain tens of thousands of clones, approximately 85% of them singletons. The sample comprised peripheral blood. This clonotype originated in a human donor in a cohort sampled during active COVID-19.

This CDR3 is CASSPDGGRYQPQHF. The CDR3 DNA is TGTGCCAGCTCACCGGACGGGGGTCGGTATCAGCCCCAGCATTTT. The chain combines TRBV18 with TRBJ1-5, with a tentative D call TRBD1 (5 bases). The V gene's germline CDR1 is KGHSH and CDR2 LQKENI. This CDR3 spans 15 amino acids. V was trimmed by 3 bases and J by 5 bases, leaving 14 bases between them.